This T cell receptor (beta chain) was captured in a study of regulatory T cells in long-lasting Graves disease (dated by TCRdb to the early 2020s). The study in broad terms: Persistent Graves' disease meant more than 5 years of antithyroid drug treatment with TSH receptor autoantibodies that stayed positive. This study used TCR sequencing and RNA sequencing of peripheral blood to compare persistent Graves' disease patients against newly diagnosed Graves' disease patients. The study took place in China and was registered as a clinical trial. A total of 35 or so samples underwent TCR sequencing: about 13 from persistent and approximately 20 from newly diagnosed Graves' disease patients. Persistent Graves' disease patients in the clinical cohort had taken antithyroid drugs for around 11 years on average. General study outcomes and caveats: The authors acknowledged the small sample size as a limitation that may reduce accuracy. TRBV28, TRBJ1-2 and TRBJ2-5 were preferentially used in persistent disease, while TRBV20-1 and TRBJ2-1 were favored in newly diagnosed disease. Persistent Graves' disease patients showed lower TCR Shannon entropy and fewer highly expanded clones than newly diagnosed patients, suggesting clonal expansion. A larger number of public clonotypes was shared among persistent patients (about 2,700) than among newly diagnosed patients (around 870). The study examined only peripheral blood because the primary lesion, thyroid tissue, could not be accessed. Sequencing and analysis were restricted to the TCR beta chain.

This clonotype has just a few counts. Its antigen is not yet known. Per-nucleotide qualities are absent, and no much larger clonotype sits a single base away. Reading the label with the study, this specimen's time point is: persistent/refractory GD, antithyroid drugs over 5 years with positive TRAb. For both TCR sequencing and RNA sequencing, RNA was extracted from PBMCs in TRIzol. The diagnosis of Graves' disease followed American Thyroid Association guidelines. Patients for the study were recruited at an endocrinology department in Xi'an, China. Each patient gave 7.5 to 10 milliliters of peripheral blood, collected in an EDTA anticoagulant tube. Ficoll Paque Plus density gradient separation was used to isolate PBMCs, and no further T cell sorting was done. An Agilent 2100 Bioanalyzer and agarose gel were used to assess RNA quality, and a NanoDrop 2000 was used to measure RNA concentration. Per the germline V gene, SGHRS is the CDR1 and YFSETQ is the CDR2. V is pared back by 1 base and J by 3 bases, with 19 bases lying between the germline termini. Inclusive of the bounding cysteine and phenylalanine, the CDR3 is 17 residues long. Only the CDR3 part of the read is kept: 51 bases, read in frame from the first base.

Library method: multiplex PCR. Sequencing was performed on an Illumina HiSeq 4000. CDR3 regions were amplified by Arm-PCR with iRepertoire HTBI primers to construct TCR beta libraries. Gel purification was performed on PCR products prior to sequencing. On the study's bioinformatics: A total of some 60 TRBV and about 13 TRBJ segments were identified across samples and were used for gene usage analysis of CDR3 amino acid clonotypes. Filtered high-quality paired reads were merged into contigs using COPE and FqMerger. Contigs were aligned with BLAST to IMGT TRBV, TRBD and TRBJ reference genes, and CDR3 was defined per IMGT. Clonotypes above 0.1% frequency were classified as highly expanded clones. Repertoire diversity was measured by Shannon entropy, and V-J evenness by the Gini coefficient. A clonotype found in more than one individual was treated as public. TCRdb handled the public reads itself, with Q25 trimming in fastp and clone calling in MiXCR, and kept productive beta chains. Rows with a matching CDR3 protein are joined into one entry that keeps the most common DNA and genes. TCRdb, rather than the study authors, made the V and J calls. This sample comprises about 470,000 distinct CDR3 sequences, roughly 21% of them detected only once. Less than 9% of the sample is taken by the ten largest.

The sequencing used peripheral blood mononuclear cells (PBMCs), collected when the disease was refractory, from a patient treated with antithyroid drugs. The rearrangement combines TRBV5-1 with TRBJ2-5; no confident D gene assignment can be made. This receptor was obtained from a female donor with Graves disease. The bases read TGCGCCAGCAGCTTGTTATTGGAGAGAGCCGAGAAAGAGACCCAGTACTTC. Its amino acids are CASSLLLERAEKETQYF.